This T cell receptor (beta chain) is drawn from a study of T cell repertoires in cytomegalovirus infection. Study results and limitations: What dominated the ex vivo response were HLA-C-restricted CMV-specific TCR beta clonotypes.

TCRdb used MiXCR to reprocess the reads, holding one entry per CDR3 protein. The sample contains about 900,000 distinct CDR3 sequences, about a third of which appear only once. On this clonotype itself: Its antigen is still unknown.

This CDR3 spans 16 amino acids. Trimming cost V 2 bases and J 4 bases; bases outside gene matches: 10. The chain joins TRBV12-3 or TRBV12-4 to TRBJ1-1, with 7 bases fitting TRBD1. The material was cultured CD8+ T cells from PBMCs, obtained from culture after CMV antigen stimulation. This TCR was recovered from a human donor in good health (CMV status not recorded). Some clones in this sample may be carry-over from other donors' samples. DNA for the CDR3: TGTGCCAGCAGTTTAACCTCGACAGGGAGGGGCACTGAAGCTTTCTTT. Protein sequence: CASSLTSTGRGTEAFF.